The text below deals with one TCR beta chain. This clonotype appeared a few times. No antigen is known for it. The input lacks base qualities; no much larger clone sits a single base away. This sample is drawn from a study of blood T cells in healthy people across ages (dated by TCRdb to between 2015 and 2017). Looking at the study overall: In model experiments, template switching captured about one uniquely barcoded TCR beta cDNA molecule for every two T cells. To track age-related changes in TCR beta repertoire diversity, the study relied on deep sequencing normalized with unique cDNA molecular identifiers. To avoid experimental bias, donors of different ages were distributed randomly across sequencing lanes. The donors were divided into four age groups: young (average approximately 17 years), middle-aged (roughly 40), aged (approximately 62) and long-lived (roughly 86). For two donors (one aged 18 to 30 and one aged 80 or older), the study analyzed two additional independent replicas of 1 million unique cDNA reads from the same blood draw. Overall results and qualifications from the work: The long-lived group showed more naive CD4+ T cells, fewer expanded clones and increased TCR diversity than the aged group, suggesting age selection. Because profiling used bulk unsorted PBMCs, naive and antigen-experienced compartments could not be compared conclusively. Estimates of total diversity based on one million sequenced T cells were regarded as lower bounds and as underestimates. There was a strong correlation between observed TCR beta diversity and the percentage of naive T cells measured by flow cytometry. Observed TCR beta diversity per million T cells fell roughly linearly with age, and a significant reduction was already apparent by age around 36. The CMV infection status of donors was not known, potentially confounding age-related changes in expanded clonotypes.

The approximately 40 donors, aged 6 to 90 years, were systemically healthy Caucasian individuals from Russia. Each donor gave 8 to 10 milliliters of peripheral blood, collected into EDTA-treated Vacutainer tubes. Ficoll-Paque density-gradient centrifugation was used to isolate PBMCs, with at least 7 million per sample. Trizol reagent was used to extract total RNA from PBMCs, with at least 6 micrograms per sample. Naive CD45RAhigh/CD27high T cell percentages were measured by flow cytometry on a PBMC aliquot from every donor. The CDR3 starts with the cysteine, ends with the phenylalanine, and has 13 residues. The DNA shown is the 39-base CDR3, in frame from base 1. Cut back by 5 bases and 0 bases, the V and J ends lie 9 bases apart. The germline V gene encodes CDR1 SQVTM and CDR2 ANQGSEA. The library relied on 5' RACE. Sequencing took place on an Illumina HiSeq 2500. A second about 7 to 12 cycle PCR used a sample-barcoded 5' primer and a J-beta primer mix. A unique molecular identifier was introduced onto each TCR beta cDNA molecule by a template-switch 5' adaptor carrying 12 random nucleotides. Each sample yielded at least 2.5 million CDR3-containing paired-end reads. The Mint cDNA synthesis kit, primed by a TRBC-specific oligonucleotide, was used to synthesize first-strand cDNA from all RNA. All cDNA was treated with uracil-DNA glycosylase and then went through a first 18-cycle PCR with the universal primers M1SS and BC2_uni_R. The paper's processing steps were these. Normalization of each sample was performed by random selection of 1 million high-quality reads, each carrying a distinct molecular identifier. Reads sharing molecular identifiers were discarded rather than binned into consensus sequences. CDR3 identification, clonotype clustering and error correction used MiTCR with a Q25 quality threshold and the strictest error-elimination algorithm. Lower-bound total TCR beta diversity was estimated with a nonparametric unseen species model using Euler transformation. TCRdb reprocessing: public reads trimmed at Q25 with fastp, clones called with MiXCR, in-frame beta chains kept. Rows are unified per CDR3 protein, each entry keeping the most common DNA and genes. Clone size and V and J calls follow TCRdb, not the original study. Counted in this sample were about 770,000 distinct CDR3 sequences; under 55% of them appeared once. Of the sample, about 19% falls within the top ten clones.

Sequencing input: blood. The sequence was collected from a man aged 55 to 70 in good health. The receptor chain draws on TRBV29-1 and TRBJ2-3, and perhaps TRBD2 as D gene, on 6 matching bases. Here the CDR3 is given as CSVHGGSTDTQYF. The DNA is TGCAGCGTTCACGGGGGAAGCACAGATACGCAGTATTTT.